A single sample is the source of the 31 T cell receptor beta chains below, sequenced in a study of cytomegalovirus exposure and HLA in healthy donors. The PCR employed 60 Vbeta primers together with 13 Jbeta primers. Method: immunoSEQ multiplex PCR; TCRdb's copy keeps in-frame clones and lacks some. The sample yields 150,000 to 200,000 clones, around 85% seen once. The sequenced material came from PBMCs. The receptors were sampled from a woman between 45 and 60 years old in good health and CMV-seronegative.

The V and J genes are TRBV14 and TRBJ2-6; 9 bases align to TRBD1. The CDR3 is made up of 19 amino acids. Per germline, CDR1 SGHDN and CDR2 FVKESK. V lost 6 bases, J lost 0 bases, and 12 bases stayed unmatched. This CDR3 is CASSQPTGTGSSGANVLTF. CDR3 DNA sequence: TGTGCCAGCAGTCAACCCACCGGGACAGGGAGCTCTGGGGCCAACGTCCTGACTTTC.

The chain has TRBV28 and TRBJ1-2; 8 bases match TRBD1. The length of the CDR3 is 13 residues. J lost 3 bases, V lost 5 bases, and 2 bases had no gene match. CDR1 MDHEN and CDR2 SYDVKM come from the germline V gene. CDR3 sequence (DNA): TGTGCCAGCAGTCTACAGGGGGACTATGGCTACACCTTC. It yields the protein CASSLQGDYGYTF.

This clone was detected a few times. The V call is TRBV6-1, the J call TRBJ1-5; 9 bases agree with TRBD1. The V and J ends lost 2 bases and 7 bases, in that order; junction bases with no gene match: 6. CDR1 and CDR2 (germline): MNHNS, SASEGT. There are 15 residues in the CDR3. The CDR3 region has the DNA TGTGCCAGCAGTGAACTGGACAGGGGAGGGCAGCCCCAGCATTTT. Translated: CASSELDRGGQPQHF.

The chain has TRBV7-2 and TRBJ1-5; maybe TRBD1 (6 bases). There are 15 residues in the CDR3. CDR1 and CDR2 (germline): SGHTA, FQGNSA. The V end was cut by 5 bases, the J end by 1 base, with 12 bases between. This CDR3 is CASSTRTGSNQPQHF. The DNA of the CDR3 is TGTGCCAGCAGCACCCGCACAGGGAGCAATCAGCCCCAGCATTTT.

The chain uses TRBV5-1 and TRBJ1-2, with D possibly matching TRBD1 (6 bases). The germline V gene has CDR1 SGHRS and CDR2 YFSETQ. The CDR3 contains 14 residues. V lost 2 bases to trimming and J lost 6 bases, with 14 bases between them. CDR3 amino acids: CASSLQTEGDGYTF. CDR3 coding DNA: TGCGCCAGCAGCTTACAGACAGAGGGGGATGGCTACACCTTC.

The chain recombines TRBV5-1 with TRBJ2-7; 8 bases agree with TRBD1. Trimming at V came to 4 bases and at J to 2 bases, leaving 8 bases not matched to a gene. Germline V gene sequence: CDR1 SGHRS, CDR2 YFSETQ. The CDR3 is 15 residues long. CDR3: CASSRGQGGAYEQYF. The CDR3 DNA follows: TGCGCCAGCAGCCGCGGACAGGGCGGGGCCTACGAGCAGTACTTC.

The rearrangement joins TRBV6-4 to TRBJ2-3, with a weak D call TRBD2 (6 bases). This CDR3 is 16 amino acids long. V lost 7 bases, J lost 2 bases, and 19 bases lay in between. Germline loops: CDR1 MRHNA, CDR2 SNTAGT. The CDR3 sequence: CASKREPGTSTDTQYF. As DNA, the CDR3 is TGTGCCAGCAAAAGGGAACCAGGGACTTCCACAGATACGCAGTATTTT.

The chain couples TRBV28 to TRBJ1-2; D is perhaps TRBD1 (5 bases). V dropped 4 bases and J dropped 8 bases, with 17 bases sitting between them. The CDR3 sequence is 14 residues long. Per the germline V gene, CDR1 is MDHEN and CDR2 is SYDVKM. DNA for the CDR3: TGTGCCAGCAGTTCAGCCTCCAGGGTTCGGGGCTACACCTTC. Translation gives CASSSASRVRGYTF.

This chain uses TRBV27 with TRBJ1-6; no reliable D call. V was cut by 0 bases and J by 6 bases, with 9 bases left in between. This CDR3 has 15 amino acids. The germline V gene encodes CDR1 MNHEY and CDR2 SMNVEV (reference sequence). CDR3 residues: CASSLSGRINSPLHF. CDR3 sequence (DNA): TGTGCCAGCAGTTTATCCGGGAGGATTAATTCACCCCTCCACTTT.

V and J are TRBV5-1 and TRBJ1-1; TRBD1 aligns across 9 bases. Germline V lookup: CDR1 SGHRS, CDR2 YFSETQ. J gave up 6 bases and V 4 bases, and 10 bases lay outside the gene matches. The CDR3 contains 15 residues. The CDR3 loop is CASSIPGQGRPEAFF. CDR3 nucleotides: TGCGCCAGCAGCATACCGGGACAGGGTCGTCCTGAAGCTTTCTTT.

In its sample, this clone was seen a few times. The chain has TRBV27 and TRBJ1-2; 10 bases agree with TRBD1. Germline CDR1 is MNHEY and CDR2 is SMNVEV (reference sequence). This CDR3 spans 15 amino acids. Trimming at V came to 3 bases and at J to 5 bases, leaving 6 bases not matched to a gene. Here the CDR3 DNA reads TGTGCCAGCAGTTTCCGGGACAGGGGATTTTATGGCTACACCTTC. It yields the protein CASSFRDRGFYGYTF.

This rearrangement joins TRBV7-3 to TRBJ2-3, with 8 bases fitting TRBD2. This CDR3 region has 13 residues. Germline V lookup: CDR1 SGHTA, CDR2 FQGTGA. The ends lost 6 bases at V and 5 bases at J; junction bases unmatched: 4. CDR3 DNA sequence: TGTGCCAGCAGTACAAGCGGGAGAGATACGCAGTATTTT. Its protein product is CASSTSGRDTQYF.

J is TRBJ1-1 and V is TRBV27, with a possible D match to TRBD1 (6 bases). The V gene's germline CDR1 is MNHEY and CDR2 SMNVEV (reference sequence). The CDR3 consists of 14 residues. The V and J ends lost 5 bases and 4 bases respectively, with 14 bases between them. This chain's CDR3 is CASSTWGGGTEAFF. The CDR3, as DNA: TGTGCCAGCAGTACCTGGGGGGGCGGCACTGAAGCTTTCTTT.

CDR3 region: CASWGGGGVGPQHF. Here the CDR3 DNA reads TGTGCCAGCTGGGGGGGAGGAGGGGTTGGGCCCCAGCATTTT. The chain is built from TRBV28 and TRBJ1-5, with a possible D match to TRBD1 (5 bases). Germline assignment: CDR1 MDHEN and CDR2 SYDVKM. Trimming cost V 8 bases and J 9 bases, with 20 bases left between them. The CDR3 totals 14 residues.

The chain uses TRBV5-8 and TRBJ1-1, with D unclear. The germline gives CDR1 SGHTS, CDR2 YDEGEE. This CDR3 has 13 amino acids. V was shortened by 4 bases and J by 5 bases, with 12 bases between the two germline ends. Here the CDR3 reads CASSLAAATEAFF. The CDR3 DNA reads TGTGCCAGCAGCCTGGCCGCGGCAACTGAAGCTTTCTTT.

V is TRBV6-6 and J is TRBJ1-5, with 8 positions matching TRBD1. The germline gives CDR1 MNHNY, CDR2 SVGAGI (reference sequence). The CDR3 is made up of 13 amino acids. The trim removed 8 bases at V and 2 bases at J, leaving 2 bases unmatched. CDR3 sequence (DNA): TGTGCCAGCGGGACAGGACGCAATCAGCCCCAGCATTTT. Translating gives CASGTGRNQPQHF.

Only a few counts were recorded for this clone. J is TRBJ2-3 and V is TRBV7-6; 13 bases line up with TRBD2. V gave up 5 bases and J gave up 3 bases; unmatched junction bases: 5. The CDR3 consists of 16 residues. CDR1 SGHVS and CDR2 FNYEAQ come from the germline V gene. The CDR3 DNA reads as TGTGCCAGCAGCCGGACTAGCGGGAGAGGTACAGATACGCAGTATTTT. Its protein product is CASSRTSGRGTDTQYF.

V gene TRBV7-3 combines with J gene TRBJ2-2, with D tentatively TRBD1 (6 bases). V dropped 6 bases and J dropped 7 bases, with 12 bases sitting between them. Per the germline V gene, CDR1 is SGHTA and CDR2 is FQGTGA. This CDR3 has 13 residues. The CDR3 DNA reads as TGTGCCAGCAGTCTTGGGGGCTTCGGGGAGCTGTTTTTT. Its protein is CASSLGGFGELFF.

The chain recombines TRBV30 with TRBJ1-2; no clear D gene. Germline V gene sequence: CDR1 GTSNPN, CDR2 SVGIG (reference sequence). This CDR3 is built from 14 residues. The ends were cut back, 5 bases at V and 5 bases at J, with 18 bases in the middle. CDR3 protein: CAWAVPTGGYGYTF. CDR3 nucleotides: TGTGCCTGGGCCGTTCCGACTGGCGGGTATGGCTACACCTTC.

The chain is built from TRBV29-1 and TRBJ1-4; maybe TRBD1 (5 bases). The V end lost 4 bases, the J end lost 8 bases, and 17 bases lay between the germline ends. Germline lookup yields CDR1 SQVTM and CDR2 ANQGSEA. The CDR3 covers 14 residues. The CDR3 protein is CSVVQGGHPEKLFF. The CDR3, as DNA: TGCAGCGTTGTCCAGGGAGGTCATCCCGAAAAACTGTTTTTT.

The rearrangement links TRBV6-4 to TRBJ2-3, with 8 bases identical to TRBD2. Germline CDR1 MRHNA, CDR2 SNTAGT. J was trimmed by 0 bases and V by 9 bases; bases with no gene match: 5. The CDR3 spans 14 residues. The CDR3 reads CASRASGSTDTQYF. DNA of the CDR3: TGTGCCAGTCGGGCTAGCGGGAGCACAGATACGCAGTATTTT.

The chain employs TRBV14 and TRBJ2-3; D is uncertain. CDR1 SGHDN and CDR2 FVKESK come from the germline V gene. This CDR3 spans 13 amino acids. V dropped 4 bases and J dropped 5 bases, with 10 bases sitting between them. The CDR3 spells CASSPNPRDTQYF. The CDR3 nucleotides read TGTGCCAGCAGCCCCAACCCGAGAGATACGCAGTATTTT.

This clone has a handful of counts. The CDR3 bases are TGTGCCAGTAGTATTTCAGGACAGGGGGCGTTTAGCGATACGCAGTATTTT. This encodes CASSISGQGAFSDTQYF. The chain is built from TRBV19 and TRBJ2-3; 11 positions agree with TRBD1. Germline CDR1 is LNHDA and CDR2 is SQIVND (reference sequence). V was pared by 3 bases and J by 6 bases, with 11 bases of the junction left unmatched. The CDR3 has 17 residues. The whole variable domain, remainder taken from reference TRBV19 and TRBJ2-3, is DGGITQSPKYLFRKEGQNVTLSCEQNLNHDAMYWYRQDPGQGLRLIYYSQIVNDFQKGDIAEGYSVSREKKESFPLTVTSAQKNPTAFYLCASSISGQGAFSDTQYFGPGTRLTVL.

This chain uses TRBV28 with TRBJ1-2; D is perhaps TRBD1 (6 bases). The CDR3 length is 15 residues. CDR1 is MDHEN and CDR2 is SYDVKM in the germline V gene. V lost 1 base, J lost 4 bases, and 13 bases lay in between. The CDR3: CASSLYGQRLYGYTF. CDR3 DNA sequence: TGTGCCAGCAGTTTATACGGACAGAGACTCTATGGCTACACCTTC.

V gene TRBV7-9 combines with J gene TRBJ2-3, with 9 bases identical to TRBD1. V shed 5 bases, J shed 3 bases, and the junction held 12 bases outside the gene matches. This CDR3 comprises 17 residues. The V gene's germline CDR1 is SEHNR and CDR2 FQNEAQ (reference sequence). CDR3 amino acids: CASSTGRQGGATDTQYF. CDR3 sequence (DNA): TGTGCCAGCAGCACCGGGAGACAGGGGGGAGCAACAGATACGCAGTATTTT.

The chain combines TRBV10-3 with TRBJ2-7; TRBD2 matches at 10 bases. V was clipped by 3 bases and J by 2 bases; unmatched bases: 1. The CDR3 spans 14 residues. CDR1 ENHRY and CDR2 SYGVKD come from the germline V gene. In DNA form, the CDR3 reads TGTGCCATCAGTGACCTAGCGGGAGCCTACGAGCAGTACTTC. Translated: CAISDLAGAYEQYF.

The chain recombines TRBV2 with TRBJ2-1; the match to TRBD2 covers 8 bases. The germline V gene encodes CDR1 SNHLY and CDR2 FYNNEI. CDR3 length equals 15 residues. J lost 6 bases, V lost 4 bases, and 8 bases had no gene match. For the CDR3, the DNA is TGTGCCAGCAGTGTGGCTAGCGGGCTATTCAATGAGCAGTTCTTC. Translating gives CASSVASGLFNEQFF.

This clone occurred a few times. CDR3 coding DNA: TGTGCCAGCAGCCAAGGCCCCCCAAGCGGGAGTTCGGACGGGGAGCTGTTTTTT. This encodes CASSQGPPSGSSDGELFF. This chain uses TRBV14 with TRBJ2-2, with 8 positions matching TRBD2. The V and J ends lost 1 base and 7 bases, in that order; junction bases with no gene match: 14. CDR1 and CDR2 from the germline V gene are SGHDN and FVKESK. The CDR3 is made up of 18 amino acids. Full variable domain (missing parts from reference TRBV14 and TRBJ2-2): EAGVTQFPSHSVIEKGQTVTLRCDPISGHDNLYWYRRVMGKEIKFLLHFVKESKQDESGMPNNRFLAERTGGTYSTLKVQPAELEDSGVYFCASSQGPPSGSSDGELFFGEGSRLTVL.

This clone was observed a handful of times. The chain has TRBV5-4 and TRBJ2-1; 8 bases are shared with TRBD1. This CDR3 has 14 amino acids. Germline V lookup: CDR1 SGHNT, CDR2 YYREEE (reference sequence). After removal of 1 base from V and 6 bases from J, the junction contained 3 bases not matched to a gene. The CDR3 coding sequence is TGTGCCAGCAGCTTGTGGACAGGGACCAATGAGCAGTTCTTC. Translated: CASSLWTGTNEQFF. The full variable domain, rest sourced from reference TRBV5-4 and TRBJ2-1, is ETGVTQSPTHLIKTRGQQVTLRCSSQSGHNTVSWYQQALGQGPQFIFQYYREEENGRGNFPPRFSGLQFPNYSSELNVNALELDDSALYLCASSLWTGTNEQFFGPGTRLTVL.

The CDR3: CASSDAGSSYNEQFF. The CDR3 DNA sequence: TGTGCCAGCAGTGACGCGGGGAGCTCCTACAATGAGCAGTTCTTC. This chain uses TRBV6-4 with TRBJ2-1; D is perhaps TRBD2 (6 bases). Germline lookup yields CDR1 MRHNA and CDR2 SNTAGT. The CDR3 contains 15 residues. Deletions cut 2 bases from V and 0 bases from J, with 8 bases between.

This chain joins TRBV7-2 and TRBJ1-2; D remains unclear. Per the germline V gene, CDR1 is SGHTA and CDR2 is FQGNSA. With 5 bases removed from V and 4 bases from J, the gap between germline ends came to 17 bases. The CDR3 covers 15 residues. The CDR3 region is CASSAQLRELYGYTF. The CDR3 DNA sequence: TGTGCCAGCAGCGCTCAACTCCGGGAGCTCTATGGCTACACCTTC.